These T cell receptor beta chains were read from a single sample in a study of cytomegalovirus exposure and HLA in healthy donors. The data were produced by immunoSEQ multiplex PCR, yet TCRdb's version contains in-frame clones alone and is incomplete. Of more than 80,000 clones in the sample, about 87% were seen once. The sample was PBMCs. All receptors derive from a young woman in good health and CMV-seropositive. Each CDR3 is given with its conserved first and last residue. Fields, in order: D gene, J gene, clone size, V gene, CDR3 protein, CDR3 DNA. The D gene is left open where the match is weak. Clone size is not always given. Where it is, it says once, few, many or a class for expanded clones.

TRBD1,TRBJ1-5,-,TRBV28,CASSLGTARTQPQHF,TGTGCCAGCAGTTTGGGGACAGCGAGAACTCAGCCCCAGCATTTT
-,TRBJ1-1,-,TRBV15,CATSRSVRSEAFF,TGTGCCACCAGCAGATCGGTGAGGTCTGAAGCTTTCTTT
TRBD1,TRBJ2-1,once,TRBV18,CASRPGTGDYNEQFF,TGTGCCAGCCGACCTGGGACAGGGGACTACAATGAGCAGTTCTTC
TRBD1,TRBJ2-3,-,TRBV9,CASSPGQGLADTQYF,TGTGCCAGCAGCCCGGGACAGGGTCTGGCAGATACGCAGTATTTT
TRBD2,TRBJ2-7,-,TRBV4-2,CASSQDPPSGGLTYEQYF,TGTGCCAGCAGCCAAGATCCCCCTAGCGGGGGCCTAACCTACGAGCAGTACTTC
-,TRBJ2-2,-,TRBV21-1,CASSSWGQGVAGELFF,TGTGCCAGCAGCTCCTGGGGACAGGGGGTGGCCGGGGAGCTGTTTTTT
TRBD1,TRBJ2-1,-,TRBV2,CASRRLYSGTVDNEQFF,TGTGCCAGCAGACGTCTATATTCCGGGACAGTTGACAATGAGCAGTTCTTC
TRBD2,TRBJ2-1,-,TRBV28,CASRPLAGGRNEQFF,TGTGCCAGCAGGCCTCTAGCGGGGGGGCGCAATGAGCAGTTCTTC
TRBD1,TRBJ1-2,-,TRBV19,CASSFWDRDGGYTF,TGTGCCAGTAGTTTCTGGGACAGGGATGGTGGCTACACCTTC
TRBD1,TRBJ1-4,-,TRBV2,CASREGQGGSLVEKLFF,TGTGCCAGCAGGGAAGGACAGGGGGGCTCTTTAGTTGAAAAACTGTTTTTT